The rows below give T cell receptor beta chains drawn from one sample of a study of cytomegalovirus exposure and HLA in healthy donors. The method was immunoSEQ multiplex PCR; TCRdb's version includes in-frame clones alone and lacks a portion of them. The sample consists of about 74,000 clones, 94% of them appearing once. Sequenced: PBMCs. Receptors were obtained from a man aged 18 to 30 in good health and CMV-seropositive. Both conserved end residues are part of each CDR3.

J gene	V gene	CDR3 protein
TRBJ1-4	TRBV5-1	CASSLGQGARELFF
TRBJ2-1	TRBV7-9	CASASPARGPGEQFF
TRBJ2-7	TRBV5-6	CASSLLWSSGEQYF
TRBJ2-7	TRBV5-1	CASSSRTGGNPTYEQYF
TRBJ1-1	TRBV4-1	CASSPTEANTEAFF
TRBJ2-1	TRBV7-2	CASSLTTSGSVSEQFF
TRBJ2-2	TRBV9	CASGRLAQNTGELFF
TRBJ2-1	TRBV7-8	CASSPWDSANEQFF
TRBJ2-7	TRBV6-5	CASGQFYEQYF
TRBJ2-2	TRBV15	CATSRDKGELFF
TRBJ2-7	TRBV6-1	CASSEDGLAATSSYEQYF
TRBJ2-7	TRBV2	CASSVGLAYEQYF
TRBJ2-1	TRBV7-9	CASSHSDSPDEIF
TRBJ2-1	TRBV13	CASSSGLAGYNEQFF
TRBJ2-3	TRBV5-1	CASSLTSGSSTDTQYF
TRBJ2-1	TRBV19	CASSNPSGLNNEQFF